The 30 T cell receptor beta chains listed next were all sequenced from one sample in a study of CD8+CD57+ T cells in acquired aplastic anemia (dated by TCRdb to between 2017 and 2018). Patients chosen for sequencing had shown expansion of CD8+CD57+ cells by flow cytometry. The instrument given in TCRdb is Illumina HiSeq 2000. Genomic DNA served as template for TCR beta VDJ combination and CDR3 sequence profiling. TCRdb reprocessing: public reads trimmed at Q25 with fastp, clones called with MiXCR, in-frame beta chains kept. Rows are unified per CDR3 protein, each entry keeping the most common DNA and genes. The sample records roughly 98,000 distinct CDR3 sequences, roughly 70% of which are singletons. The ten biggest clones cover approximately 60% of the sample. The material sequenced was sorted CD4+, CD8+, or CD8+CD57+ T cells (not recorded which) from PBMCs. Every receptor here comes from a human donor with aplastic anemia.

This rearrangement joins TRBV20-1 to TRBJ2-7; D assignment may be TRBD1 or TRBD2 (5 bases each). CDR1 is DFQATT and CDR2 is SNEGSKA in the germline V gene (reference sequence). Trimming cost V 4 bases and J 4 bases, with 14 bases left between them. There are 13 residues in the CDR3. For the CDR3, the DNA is TGCAGTGCTACCCCGGGACGGAGATACGAGCAGTACTTC. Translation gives CSATPGRRYEQYF.

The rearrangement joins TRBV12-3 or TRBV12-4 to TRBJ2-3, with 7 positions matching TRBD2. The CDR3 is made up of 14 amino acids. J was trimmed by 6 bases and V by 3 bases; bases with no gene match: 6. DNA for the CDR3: TGTGCCAGCAGTTTTGGCGGGAGTGCGGATACGCAGTATTTT. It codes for CASSFGGSADTQYF.

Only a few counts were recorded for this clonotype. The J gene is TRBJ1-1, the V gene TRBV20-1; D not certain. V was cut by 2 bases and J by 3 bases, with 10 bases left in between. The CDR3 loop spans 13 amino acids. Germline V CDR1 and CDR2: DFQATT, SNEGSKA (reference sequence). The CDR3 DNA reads TGCAGTGCTAGACGAGGGTTGGACACTGAAGCTTTCTTT. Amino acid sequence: CSARRGLDTEAFF.

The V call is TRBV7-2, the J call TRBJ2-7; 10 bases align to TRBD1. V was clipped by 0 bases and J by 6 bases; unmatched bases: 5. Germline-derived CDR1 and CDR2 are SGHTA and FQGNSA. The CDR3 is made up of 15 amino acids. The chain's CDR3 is CASSLALGQGSEQYF. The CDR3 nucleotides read TGTGCCAGCAGCTTAGCATTGGGACAGGGGTCCGAGCAGTACTTC. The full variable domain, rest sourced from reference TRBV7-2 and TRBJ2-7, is GAGVSQSPSNKVTEKGKDVELRCDPISGHTALYWYRQSLGQGLEFLIYFQGNSAPDKSGLPSDRFSAERTGGSVSTLTIQRTQQEDSAVYLCASSLALGQGSEQYFGPGTRLTVT.

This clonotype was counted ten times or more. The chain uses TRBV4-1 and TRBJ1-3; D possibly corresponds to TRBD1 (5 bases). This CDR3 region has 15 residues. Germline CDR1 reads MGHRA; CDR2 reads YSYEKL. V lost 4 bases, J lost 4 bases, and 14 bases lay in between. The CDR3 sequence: CASSPLGGTGNTIYF. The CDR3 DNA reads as TGCGCCAGCAGCCCGCTGGGAGGGACCGGAAACACCATATATTTT.

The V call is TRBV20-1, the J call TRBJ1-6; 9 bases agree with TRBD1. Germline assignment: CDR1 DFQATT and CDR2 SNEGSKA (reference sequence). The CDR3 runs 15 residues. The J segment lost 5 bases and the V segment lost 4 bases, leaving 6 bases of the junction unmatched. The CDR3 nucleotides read TGCAGTGCTATAGCCGGGACAGGGAATAATTCACCCCTCCACTTT. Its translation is CSAIAGTGNNSPLHF.

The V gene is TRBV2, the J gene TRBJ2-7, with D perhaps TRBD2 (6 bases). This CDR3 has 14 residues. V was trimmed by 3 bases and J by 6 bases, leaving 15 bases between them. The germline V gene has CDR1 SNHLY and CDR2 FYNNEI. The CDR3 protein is CASSEGGAALEQYF. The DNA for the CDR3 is TGTGCCAGCAGTGAGGGGGGTGCAGCCCTCGAGCAGTACTTC. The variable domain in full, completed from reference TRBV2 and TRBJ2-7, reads EPEVTQTPSHQVTQMGQEVILRCVPISNHLYFYWYRQILGQKVEFLVSFYNNEISEKSEIFDDQFSVERPDGSNFTLKIRSTKLEDSAMYFCASSEGGAALEQYFGPGTRLTVT.

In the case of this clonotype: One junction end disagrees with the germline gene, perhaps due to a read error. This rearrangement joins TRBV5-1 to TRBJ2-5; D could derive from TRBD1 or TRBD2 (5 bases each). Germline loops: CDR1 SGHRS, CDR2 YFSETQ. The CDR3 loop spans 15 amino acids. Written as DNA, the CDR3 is TGTGCCAGCAGCTGGAGCCGGGACCTAAGAGAGACCCAGTACTTC. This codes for CASSWSRDLRETQYF.

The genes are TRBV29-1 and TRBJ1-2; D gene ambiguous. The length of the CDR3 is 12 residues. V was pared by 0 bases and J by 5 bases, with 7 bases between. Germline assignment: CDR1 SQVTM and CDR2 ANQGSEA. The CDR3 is CSVEDAGYGYTF. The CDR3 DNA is TGCAGCGTTGAAGATGCCGGGTATGGCTACACCTTC.

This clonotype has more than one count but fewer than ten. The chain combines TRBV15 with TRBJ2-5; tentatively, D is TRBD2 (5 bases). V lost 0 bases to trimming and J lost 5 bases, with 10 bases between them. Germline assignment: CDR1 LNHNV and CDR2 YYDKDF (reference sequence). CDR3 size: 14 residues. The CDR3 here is CATSRDLGGETQYF. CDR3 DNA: TGTGCCACCAGCAGAGATTTGGGCGGGGAGACCCAGTACTTC.

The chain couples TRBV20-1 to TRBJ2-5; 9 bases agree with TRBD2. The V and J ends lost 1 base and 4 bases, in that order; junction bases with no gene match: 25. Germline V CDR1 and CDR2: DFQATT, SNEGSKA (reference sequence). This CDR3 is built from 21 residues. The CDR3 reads CSARGLAELGGAPGMGETQYF. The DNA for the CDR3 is TGCAGTGCTAGAGGACTAGCGGAATTAGGGGGAGCCCCAGGGATGGGAGAGACCCAGTACTTC.

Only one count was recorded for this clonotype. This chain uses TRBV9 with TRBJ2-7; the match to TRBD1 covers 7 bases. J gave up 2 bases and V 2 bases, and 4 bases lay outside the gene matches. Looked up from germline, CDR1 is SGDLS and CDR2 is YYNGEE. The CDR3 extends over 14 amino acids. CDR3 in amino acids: CASSVGQATYEQYF. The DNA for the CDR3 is TGTGCCAGCAGCGTTGGACAGGCCACCTACGAGCAGTACTTC. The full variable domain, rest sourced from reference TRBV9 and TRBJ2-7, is DSGVTQTPKHLITATGQRVTLRCSPRSGDLSVYWYQQSLDQGLQFLIQYYNGEERAKGNILERFSAQQFPDLHSELNLSSLELGDSALYFCASSVGQATYEQYFGPGTRLTVT.

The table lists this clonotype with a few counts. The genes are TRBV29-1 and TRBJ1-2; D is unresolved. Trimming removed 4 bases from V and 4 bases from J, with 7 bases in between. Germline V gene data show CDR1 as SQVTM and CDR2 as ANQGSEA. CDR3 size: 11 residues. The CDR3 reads CSVVRTYGYTF. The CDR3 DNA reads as TGCAGCGTTGTAAGGACCTATGGCTACACCTTC.

CDR3: CSARDYAKLGDEQYF. CDR3 nucleotides: TGCAGTGCTAGAGATTATGCTAAGCTAGGGGACGAGCAGTACTTC. The chain joins TRBV20-1 to TRBJ2-7, with a weak D call TRBD1 (5 bases). The CDR3 runs to 15 residues. Trimming shortened V by 0 bases and J by 5 bases, and 17 bases separated the two germline ends. From germline, CDR1 is DFQATT and CDR2 SNEGSKA (reference sequence).

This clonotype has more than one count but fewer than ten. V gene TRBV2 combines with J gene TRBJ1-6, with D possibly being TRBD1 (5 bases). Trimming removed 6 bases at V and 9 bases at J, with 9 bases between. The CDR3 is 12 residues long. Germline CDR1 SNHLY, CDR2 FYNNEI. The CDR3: CASRDTLSPLHF. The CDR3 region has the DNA TGTGCCAGCAGGGACACCCTTTCACCCCTCCACTTT.

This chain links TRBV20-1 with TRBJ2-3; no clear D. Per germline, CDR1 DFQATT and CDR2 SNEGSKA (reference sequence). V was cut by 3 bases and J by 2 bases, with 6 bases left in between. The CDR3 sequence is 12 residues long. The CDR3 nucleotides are TGCAGTGCTAGCCTATTCACAGATACGCAGTATTTT. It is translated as CSASLFTDTQYF.

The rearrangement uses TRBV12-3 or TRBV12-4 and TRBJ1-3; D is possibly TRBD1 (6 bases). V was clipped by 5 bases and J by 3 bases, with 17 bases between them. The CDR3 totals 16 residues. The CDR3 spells CASSPSWGAGGNTIYF. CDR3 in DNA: TGTGCCAGCAGTCCGAGTTGGGGGGCTGGTGGAAACACCATATATTTT.

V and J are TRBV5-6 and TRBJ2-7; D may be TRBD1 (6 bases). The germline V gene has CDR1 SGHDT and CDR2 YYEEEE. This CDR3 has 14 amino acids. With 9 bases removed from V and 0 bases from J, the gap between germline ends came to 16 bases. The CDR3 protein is CATVRQESSYEQYF. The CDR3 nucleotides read TGTGCCACCGTGAGACAGGAAAGCTCCTACGAGCAGTACTTC.

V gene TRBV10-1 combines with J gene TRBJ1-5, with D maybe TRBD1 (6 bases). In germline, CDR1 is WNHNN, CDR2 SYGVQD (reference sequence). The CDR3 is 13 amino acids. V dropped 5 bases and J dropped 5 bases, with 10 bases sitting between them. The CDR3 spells CASSYREYQPQHF. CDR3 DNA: TGCGCCAGCAGTTACAGGGAATATCAGCCCCAGCATTTT.

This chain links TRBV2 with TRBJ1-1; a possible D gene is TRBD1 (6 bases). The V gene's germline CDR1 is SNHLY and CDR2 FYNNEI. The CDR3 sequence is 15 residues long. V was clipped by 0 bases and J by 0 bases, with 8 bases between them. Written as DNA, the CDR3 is TGTGCCAGCAGTGAAGCGCAGGGGATGAACACTGAAGCTTTCTTT. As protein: CASSEAQGMNTEAFF.

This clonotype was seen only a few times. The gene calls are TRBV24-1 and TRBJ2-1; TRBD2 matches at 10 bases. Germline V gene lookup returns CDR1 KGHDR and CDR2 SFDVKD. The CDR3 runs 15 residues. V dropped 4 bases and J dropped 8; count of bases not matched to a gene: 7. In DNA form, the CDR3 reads TGTGCCACCAGTGAGTGGGCTAGCGGGAGAGATGAGCAGTTCTTC. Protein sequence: CATSEWASGRDEQFF.

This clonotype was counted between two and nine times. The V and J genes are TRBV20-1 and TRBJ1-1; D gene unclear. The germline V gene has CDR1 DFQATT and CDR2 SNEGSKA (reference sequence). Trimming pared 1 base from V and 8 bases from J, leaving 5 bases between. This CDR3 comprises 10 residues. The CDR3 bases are TGCAGTGCTAGAGGAGGGGAAGCTTTCTTT. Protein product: CSARGGEAFF.

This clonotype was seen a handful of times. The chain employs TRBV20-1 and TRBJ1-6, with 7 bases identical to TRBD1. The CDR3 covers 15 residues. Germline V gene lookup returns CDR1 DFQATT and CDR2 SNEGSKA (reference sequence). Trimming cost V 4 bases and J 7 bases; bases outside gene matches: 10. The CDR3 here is CSAIFADRPNSPLHF. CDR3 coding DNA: TGCAGTGCTATTTTCGCGGACAGGCCGAATTCACCCCTCCACTTT.

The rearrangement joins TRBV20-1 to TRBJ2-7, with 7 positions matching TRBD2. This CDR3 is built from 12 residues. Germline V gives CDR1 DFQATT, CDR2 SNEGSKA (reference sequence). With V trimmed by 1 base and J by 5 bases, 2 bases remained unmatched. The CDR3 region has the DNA TGCAGTGCTAGAGGCGGGGGACACGAGCAGTACTTC. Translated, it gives CSARGGGHEQYF.

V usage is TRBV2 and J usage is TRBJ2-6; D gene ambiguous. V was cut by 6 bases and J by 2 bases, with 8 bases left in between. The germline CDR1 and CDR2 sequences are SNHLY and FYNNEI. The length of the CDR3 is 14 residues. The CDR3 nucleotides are TGTGCCAGCAGCTCTCAGACTGGGGCCAACGTCCTGACTTTC. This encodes CASSSQTGANVLTF.

The CDR3 nucleotides read TGTGCCACCGGGACAGGGAGGGGAGAGACCCAGTACTTC. Residues: CATGTGRGETQYF. The rearrangement joins TRBV10-3 to TRBJ2-5; 9 bases fit TRBD1. Germline trimming cut 10 bases from V and 4 bases from J; bases unmatched to any gene: 7. The CDR3 loop spans 13 amino acids. The germline V gene has CDR1 ENHRY and CDR2 SYGVKD.

The CDR3 here is CSVEGNLNSGGYEQYF. Written as DNA, the CDR3 is TGCAGCGTTGAAGGAAATCTTAATAGCGGGGGATACGAGCAGTACTTC. The chain carries TRBV29-1 and TRBJ2-7; 9 positions agree with TRBD2. The CDR3 covers 16 residues. The V gene's germline CDR1 is SQVTM and CDR2 ANQGSEA. Germline trimming cut 1 base from V and 4 bases from J; bases unmatched to any gene: 11.

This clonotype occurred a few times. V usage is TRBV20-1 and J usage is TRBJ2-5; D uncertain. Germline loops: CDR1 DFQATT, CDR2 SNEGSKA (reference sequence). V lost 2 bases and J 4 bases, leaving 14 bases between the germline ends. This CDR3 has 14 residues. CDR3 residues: CSARPTTPPETQYF. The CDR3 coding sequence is TGCAGTGCTAGACCAACGACACCCCCAGAGACCCAGTACTTC.

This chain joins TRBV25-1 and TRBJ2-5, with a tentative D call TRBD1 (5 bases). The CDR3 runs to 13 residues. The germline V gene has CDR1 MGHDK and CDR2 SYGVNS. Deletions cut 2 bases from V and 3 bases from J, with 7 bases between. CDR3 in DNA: TGTGCCAGCAGTGAAGACAGCGAAGAGACCCAGTACTTC. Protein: CASSEDSEETQYF.

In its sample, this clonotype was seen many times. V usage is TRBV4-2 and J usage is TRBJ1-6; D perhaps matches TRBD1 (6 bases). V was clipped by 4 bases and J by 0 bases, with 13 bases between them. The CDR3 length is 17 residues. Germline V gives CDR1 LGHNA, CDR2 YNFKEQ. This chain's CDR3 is CASSLDRPSSYNSPLHF. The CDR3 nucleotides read TGTGCCAGCAGCCTAGACAGGCCCTCCTCCTATAATTCACCCCTCCACTTT.